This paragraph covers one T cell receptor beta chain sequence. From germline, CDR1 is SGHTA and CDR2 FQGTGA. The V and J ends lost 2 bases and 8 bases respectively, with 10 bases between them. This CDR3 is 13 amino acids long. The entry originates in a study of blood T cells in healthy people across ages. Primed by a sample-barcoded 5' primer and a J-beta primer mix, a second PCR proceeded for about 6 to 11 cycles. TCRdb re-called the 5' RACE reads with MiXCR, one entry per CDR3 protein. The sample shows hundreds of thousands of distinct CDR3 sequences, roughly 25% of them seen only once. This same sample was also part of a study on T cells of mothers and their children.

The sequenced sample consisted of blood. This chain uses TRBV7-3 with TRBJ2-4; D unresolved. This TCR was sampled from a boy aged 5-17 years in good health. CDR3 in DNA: TGTGCCAGCAGCTTAGACGAATTGGACATTCAGTACTTC. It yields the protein CASSLDELDIQYF.